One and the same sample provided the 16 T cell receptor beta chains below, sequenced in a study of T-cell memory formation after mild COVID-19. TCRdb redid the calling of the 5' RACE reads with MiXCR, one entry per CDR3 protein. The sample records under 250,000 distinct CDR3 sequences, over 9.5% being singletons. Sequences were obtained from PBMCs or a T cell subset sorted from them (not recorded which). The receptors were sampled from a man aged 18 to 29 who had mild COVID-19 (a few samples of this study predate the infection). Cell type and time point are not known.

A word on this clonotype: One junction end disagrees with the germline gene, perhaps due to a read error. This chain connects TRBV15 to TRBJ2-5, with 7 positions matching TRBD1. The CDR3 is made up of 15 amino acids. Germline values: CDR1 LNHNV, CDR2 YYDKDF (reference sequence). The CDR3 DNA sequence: TGTGCCACCAGCGGAGAGACAGGGTGGCAAGAGACCCAGTACTTC. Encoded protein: CATSGETGWQETQYF. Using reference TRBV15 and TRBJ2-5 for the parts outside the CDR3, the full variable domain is DAMVIQNPRYQVTQFGKPVTLSCSQTLNHNVMYWYQQKSSQAPKLLFHYYDKDFNNEADTPDNFQSRRPNTSFCFLDIRSPGLGDTAMYLCATSGETGWQETQYFGPGTRLLVL.

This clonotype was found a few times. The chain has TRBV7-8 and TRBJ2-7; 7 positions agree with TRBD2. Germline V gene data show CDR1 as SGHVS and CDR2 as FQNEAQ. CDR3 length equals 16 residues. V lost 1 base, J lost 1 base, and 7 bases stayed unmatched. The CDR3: CASSLGLFGGSYEQYV. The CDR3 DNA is TGTGCCAGCAGCTTAGGGTTGTTCGGGGGGTCCTACGAGCAGTACGTC.

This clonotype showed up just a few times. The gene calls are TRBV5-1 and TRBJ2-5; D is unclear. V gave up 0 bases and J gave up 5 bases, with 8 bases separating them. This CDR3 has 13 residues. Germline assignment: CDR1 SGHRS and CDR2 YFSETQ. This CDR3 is CASSLGDTETQYF. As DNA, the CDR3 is TGCGCCAGCAGCTTGGGTGACACGGAGACCCAGTACTTC.

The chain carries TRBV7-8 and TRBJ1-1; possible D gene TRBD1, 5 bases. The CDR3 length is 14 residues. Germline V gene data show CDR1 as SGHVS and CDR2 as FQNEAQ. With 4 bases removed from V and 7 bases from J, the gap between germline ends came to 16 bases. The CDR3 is CASSSRAGGGEAFF. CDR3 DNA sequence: TGTGCCAGCAGCTCGAGGGCGGGGGGAGGTGAAGCTTTCTTT.

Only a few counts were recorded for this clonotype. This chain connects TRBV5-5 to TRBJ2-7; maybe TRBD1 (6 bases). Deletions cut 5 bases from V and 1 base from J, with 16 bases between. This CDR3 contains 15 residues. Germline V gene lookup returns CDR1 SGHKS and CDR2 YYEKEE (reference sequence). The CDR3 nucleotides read TGTGCCAGCAGTCGGACAGCGCTAACATCCTACGAGCAGTACGTC. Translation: CASSRTALTSYEQYV.

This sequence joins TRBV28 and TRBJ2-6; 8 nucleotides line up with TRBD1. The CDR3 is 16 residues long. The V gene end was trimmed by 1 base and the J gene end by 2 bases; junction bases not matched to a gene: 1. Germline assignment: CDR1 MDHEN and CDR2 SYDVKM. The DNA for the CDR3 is TGTGCCAGCAGTTTATACAGGGGGACTGGGGCCAACGTCCTGACTTTC. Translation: CASSLYRGTGANVLTF.

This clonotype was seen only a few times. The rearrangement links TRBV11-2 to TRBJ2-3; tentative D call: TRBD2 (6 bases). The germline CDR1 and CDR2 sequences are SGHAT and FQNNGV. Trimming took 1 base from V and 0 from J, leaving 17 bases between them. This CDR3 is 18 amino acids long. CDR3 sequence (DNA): TGTGCCAGCAGCTTAGCATCCGGGGGTGGCCTTAGCACAGATACGCAGTATTTT. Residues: CASSLASGGGLSTDTQYF.

CDR3 sequence reads: CASSGSLGINYGYTF. For the CDR3, the DNA is TGTGCCAGCAGCGGATCCCTGGGGATAAACTATGGCTACACCTTC. The gene calls are TRBV9 and TRBJ1-2, with D unclear. The CDR3 is 15 residues long. Between the trimmed V and J ends, which lost 3 bases and 2 bases, there was a span of 14 bases. The germline gives CDR1 SGDLS, CDR2 YYNGEE.

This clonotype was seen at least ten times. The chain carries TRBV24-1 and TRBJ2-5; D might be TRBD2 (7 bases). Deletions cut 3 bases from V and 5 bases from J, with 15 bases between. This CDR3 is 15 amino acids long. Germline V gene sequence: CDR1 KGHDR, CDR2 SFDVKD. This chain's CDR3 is CATSDAGEGRETQYF. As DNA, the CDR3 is TGTGCCACCAGTGATGCAGGGGAGGGTCGGGAGACCCAGTACTTC.

This CDR3 reads CASCSSGTSGGWTYEQYV. The CDR3 DNA reads TGTGCCAGCTGCTCCTCCGGGACTAGCGGTGGTTGGACCTACGAGCAGTACGTC. The chain has TRBV12-3 or TRBV12-4 and TRBJ2-7, with TRBD2 matching 11 bases. The CDR3 is made up of 18 amino acids. V shed 8 bases, J shed 2 bases, and the junction held 17 bases outside the gene matches.

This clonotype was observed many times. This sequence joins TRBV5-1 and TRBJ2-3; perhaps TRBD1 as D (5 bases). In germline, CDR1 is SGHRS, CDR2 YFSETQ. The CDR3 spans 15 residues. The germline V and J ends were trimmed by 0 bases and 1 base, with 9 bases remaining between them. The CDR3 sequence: CASSLAGRGTDTQYF. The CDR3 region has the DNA TGCGCCAGCAGCTTGGCCGGCAGGGGCACAGATACGCAGTATTTT.

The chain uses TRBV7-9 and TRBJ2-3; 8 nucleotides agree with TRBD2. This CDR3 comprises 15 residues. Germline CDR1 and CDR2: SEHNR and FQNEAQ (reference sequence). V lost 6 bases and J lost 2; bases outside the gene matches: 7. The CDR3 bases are TGTGCCAGCAGTTCCCCGGGGGGGAACACAGATACGCAGTATTTT. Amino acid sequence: CASSSPGGNTDTQYF.

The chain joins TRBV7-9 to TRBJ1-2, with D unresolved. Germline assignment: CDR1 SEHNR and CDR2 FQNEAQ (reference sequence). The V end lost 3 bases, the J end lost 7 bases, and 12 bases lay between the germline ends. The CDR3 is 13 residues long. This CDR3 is CASSFGPEGGYTF. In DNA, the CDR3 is TGTGCCAGCAGCTTCGGCCCTGAAGGTGGCTACACCTTC.

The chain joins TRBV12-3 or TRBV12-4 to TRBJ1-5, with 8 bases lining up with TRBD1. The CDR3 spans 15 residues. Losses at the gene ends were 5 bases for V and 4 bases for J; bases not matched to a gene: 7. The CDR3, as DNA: TGTGCCAGCAGTCTCCGGACAGGGACGAATCAGCCCCAGCATTTT. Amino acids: CASSLRTGTNQPQHF.

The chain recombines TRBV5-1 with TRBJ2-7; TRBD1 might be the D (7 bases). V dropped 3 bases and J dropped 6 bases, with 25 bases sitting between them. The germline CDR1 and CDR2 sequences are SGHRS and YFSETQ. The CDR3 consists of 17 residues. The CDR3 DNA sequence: TGCGCCAGCAGCTCGAGACCCCAGGGGGGCCAAAGGGTCGAGCAGTACTTC. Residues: CASSSRPQGGQRVEQYF.

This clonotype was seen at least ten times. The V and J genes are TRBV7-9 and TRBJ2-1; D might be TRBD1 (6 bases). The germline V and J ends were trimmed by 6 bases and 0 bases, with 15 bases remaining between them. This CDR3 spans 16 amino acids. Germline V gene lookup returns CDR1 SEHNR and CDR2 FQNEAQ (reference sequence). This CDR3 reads CASSHRPDSSYNEQFF. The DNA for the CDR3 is TGTGCCAGCAGTCACAGACCGGACAGCTCCTACAATGAGCAGTTCTTC.